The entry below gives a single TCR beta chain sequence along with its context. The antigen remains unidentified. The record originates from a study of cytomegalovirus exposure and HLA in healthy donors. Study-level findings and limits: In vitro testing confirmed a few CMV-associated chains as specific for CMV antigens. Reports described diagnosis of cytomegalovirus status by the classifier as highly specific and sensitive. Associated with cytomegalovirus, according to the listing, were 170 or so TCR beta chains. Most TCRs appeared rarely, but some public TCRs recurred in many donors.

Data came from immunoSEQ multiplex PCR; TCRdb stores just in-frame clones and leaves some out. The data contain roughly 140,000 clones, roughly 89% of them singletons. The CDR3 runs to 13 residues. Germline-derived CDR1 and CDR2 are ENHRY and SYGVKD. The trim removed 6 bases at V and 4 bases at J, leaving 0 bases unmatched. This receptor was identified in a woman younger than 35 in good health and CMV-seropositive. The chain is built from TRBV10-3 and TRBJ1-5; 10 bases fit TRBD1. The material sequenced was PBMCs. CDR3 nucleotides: TGTGCCATCAGGGGACAGGGGAATCAGCCCCAGCATTTT. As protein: CAIRGQGNQPQHF.